This TCR beta chain was sequenced in a study of T cells in Graves' hyperthyroidism and ophthalmopathy. Ophthalmopathy in the patients scored at least 3 on Clinical Activity Score and at least 4 on NOSPECS grade, lasting under 3 months. This clonotype was seen at least ten times. Its antigen is still unknown. The CDR3 is 13 amino acids. Germline V gives CDR1 DFQATT, CDR2 SNEGSKA (reference sequence). V dropped 1 base and J dropped 6 bases, with 9 bases sitting between them. Findings of the study overall: Most expanded thyroid clonotypes above 0.001 also appeared in blood.

RNA transcripts were the template for amplifying TCR beta CDR3 regions. When the TCR CDR3 underwent first-round RT-PCR, the HTBI primer set was used. TCRdb recomputed calls from the multiplex PCR reads with MiXCR, one row per CDR3 protein. The sample consists of 500,000 to 600,000 distinct CDR3 sequences, roughly 21% of them appearing once. Sequencing was done on a sample of blood. The rearrangement joins TRBV20-1 to TRBJ1-4, with D unresolved. This TCR was recovered from a man aged 35 to 55 with Graves' ophthalmopathy. The CDR3 region has the DNA TGCAGTGCTAGAGGGCGGAACGATGAAAAACTGTTTTTT. Protein sequence: CSARGRNDEKLFF.